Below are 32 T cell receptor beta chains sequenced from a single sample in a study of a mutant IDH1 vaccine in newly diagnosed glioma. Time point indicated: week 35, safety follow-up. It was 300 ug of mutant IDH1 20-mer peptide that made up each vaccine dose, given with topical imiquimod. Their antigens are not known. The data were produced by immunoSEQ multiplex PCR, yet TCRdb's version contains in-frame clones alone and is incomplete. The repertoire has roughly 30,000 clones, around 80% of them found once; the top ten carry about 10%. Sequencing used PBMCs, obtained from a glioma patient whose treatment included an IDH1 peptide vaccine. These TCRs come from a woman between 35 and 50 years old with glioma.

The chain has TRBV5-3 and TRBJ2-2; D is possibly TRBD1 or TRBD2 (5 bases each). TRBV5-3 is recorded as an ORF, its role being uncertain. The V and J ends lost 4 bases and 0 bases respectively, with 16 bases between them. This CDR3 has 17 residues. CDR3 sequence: CARSPPPGTPNTGELFF. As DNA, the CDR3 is TGTGCCAGAAGCCCCCCCCCGGGGACCCCGAACACCGGGGAGCTGTTTTTT.

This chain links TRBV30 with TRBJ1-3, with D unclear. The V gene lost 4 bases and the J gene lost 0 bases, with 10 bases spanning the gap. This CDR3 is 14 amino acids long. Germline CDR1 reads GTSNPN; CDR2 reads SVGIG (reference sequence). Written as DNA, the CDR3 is TGTGCCTGGACGTATGGCCTCTCTGGAAACACCATATATTTT. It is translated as CAWTYGLSGNTIYF. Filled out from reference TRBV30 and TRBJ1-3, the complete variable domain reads SQTIHQWPATLVQPVGSPLSLECTVEGTSNPNLYWYRQAAGRGLQLLFYSVGIGQISSEVPQNLSASRPQDRQFILSSKKLLLSDSGFYLCAWTYGLSGNTIYFGEGSWLTVV.

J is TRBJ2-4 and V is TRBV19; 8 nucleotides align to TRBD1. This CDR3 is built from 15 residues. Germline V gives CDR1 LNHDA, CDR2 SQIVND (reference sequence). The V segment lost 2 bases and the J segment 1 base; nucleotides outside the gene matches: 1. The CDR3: CASSIQGAAKNIQYF. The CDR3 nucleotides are TGTGCCAGTAGTATACAGGGGGCTGCCAAAAACATTCAGTACTTC.

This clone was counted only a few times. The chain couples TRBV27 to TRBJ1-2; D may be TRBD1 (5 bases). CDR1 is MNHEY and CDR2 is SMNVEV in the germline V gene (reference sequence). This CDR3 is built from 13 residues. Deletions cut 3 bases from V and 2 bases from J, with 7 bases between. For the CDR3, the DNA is TGTGCCAGCAGTTTTGAGGGGAACTATGGCTACACCTTC. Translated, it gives CASSFEGNYGYTF.

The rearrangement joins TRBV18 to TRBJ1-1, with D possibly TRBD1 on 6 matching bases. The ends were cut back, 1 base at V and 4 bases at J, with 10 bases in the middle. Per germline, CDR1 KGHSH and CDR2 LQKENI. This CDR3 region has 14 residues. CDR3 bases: TGTGCCAGCTCACCACGGGGGGGGCTCACTGAAGCTTTCTTT. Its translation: CASSPRGGLTEAFF.

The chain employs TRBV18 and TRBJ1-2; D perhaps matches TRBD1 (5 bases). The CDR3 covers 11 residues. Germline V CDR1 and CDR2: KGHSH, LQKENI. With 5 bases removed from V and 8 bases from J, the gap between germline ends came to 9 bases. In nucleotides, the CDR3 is TGTGCCAGCTCAGGGGGAGGCGGCTACACCTTC. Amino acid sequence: CASSGGGGYTF.

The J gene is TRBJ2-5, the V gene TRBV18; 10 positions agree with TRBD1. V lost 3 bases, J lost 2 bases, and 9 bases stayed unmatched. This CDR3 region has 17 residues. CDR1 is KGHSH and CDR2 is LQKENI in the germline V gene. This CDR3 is CASSPLGQGSFQETQYF. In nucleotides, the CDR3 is TGTGCCAGCTCACCTCTGGGACAGGGGTCATTTCAAGAGACCCAGTACTTC.

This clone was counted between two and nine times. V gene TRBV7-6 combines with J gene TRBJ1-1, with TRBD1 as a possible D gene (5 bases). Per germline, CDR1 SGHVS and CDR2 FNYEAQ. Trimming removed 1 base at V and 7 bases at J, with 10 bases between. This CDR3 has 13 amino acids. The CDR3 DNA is TGTGCCAGCAGCTTAGTAGGGGTGAGTGAAGCTTTCTTT. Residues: CASSLVGVSEAFF. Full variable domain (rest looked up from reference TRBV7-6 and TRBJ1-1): GAGVSQSPRYKVTKRGQDVALRCDPISGHVSLYWYRQALGQGPEFLTYFNYEAQQDKSGLPNDRFSAERPEGSISTLTIQRTEQRDSAMYRCASSLVGVSEAFFGQGTRLTVV.

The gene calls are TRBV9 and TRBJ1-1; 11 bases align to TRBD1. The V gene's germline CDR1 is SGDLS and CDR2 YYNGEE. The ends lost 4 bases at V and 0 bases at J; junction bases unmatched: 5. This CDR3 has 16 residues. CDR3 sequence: CASSNGQGAVNTEAFF. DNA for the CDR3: TGTGCCAGCAGCAACGGACAGGGGGCGGTGAACACTGAAGCTTTCTTT.

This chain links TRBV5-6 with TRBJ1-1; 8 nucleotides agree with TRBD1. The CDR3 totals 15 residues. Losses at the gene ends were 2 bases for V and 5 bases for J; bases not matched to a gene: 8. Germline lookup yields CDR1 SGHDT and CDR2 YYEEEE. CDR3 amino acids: CASSFLTGVWTEAFF. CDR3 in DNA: TGTGCCAGCAGCTTCCTGACAGGGGTTTGGACTGAAGCTTTCTTT. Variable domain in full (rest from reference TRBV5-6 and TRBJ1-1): DAGVTQSPTHLIKTRGQQVTLRCSPKSGHDTVSWYQQALGQGPQFIFQYYEEEERQRGNFPDRFSGHQFPNYSSELNVNALLLGDSALYLCASSFLTGVWTEAFFGQGTRLTVV.

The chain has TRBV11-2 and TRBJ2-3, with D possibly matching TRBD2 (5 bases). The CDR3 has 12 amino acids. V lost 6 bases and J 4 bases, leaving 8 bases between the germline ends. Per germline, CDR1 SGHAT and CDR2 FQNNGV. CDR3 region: CASRSGPDTQYF. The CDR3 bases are TGTGCCAGCAGGAGCGGCCCAGATACGCAGTATTTT. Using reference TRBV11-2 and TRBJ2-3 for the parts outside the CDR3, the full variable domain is EAGVAQSPRYKIIEKRQSVAFWCNPISGHATLYWYQQILGQGPKLLIQFQNNGVVDDSQLPKDRFSAERLKGVDSTLKIQPAKLEDSAVYLCASRSGPDTQYFGPGTRLTVL.

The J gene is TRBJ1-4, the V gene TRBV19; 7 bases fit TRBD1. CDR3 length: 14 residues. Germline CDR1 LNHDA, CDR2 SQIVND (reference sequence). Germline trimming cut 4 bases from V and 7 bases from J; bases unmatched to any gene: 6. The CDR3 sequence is CASSNTGDPEKLFF. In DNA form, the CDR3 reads TGTGCCAGTAGTAACACAGGGGACCCTGAAAAACTGTTTTTT.

The CDR3, as DNA: TGCGCCAGCAGCTTGGGGGGAAATAATTCACCCCTCCACTTT. This gives the protein CASSLGGNNSPLHF. The chain is built from TRBV5-1 and TRBJ1-6; D uncertain. The CDR3 runs to 14 residues. V lost 0 bases and J 5 bases, leaving 6 bases between the germline ends. In germline, CDR1 is SGHRS, CDR2 YFSETQ.

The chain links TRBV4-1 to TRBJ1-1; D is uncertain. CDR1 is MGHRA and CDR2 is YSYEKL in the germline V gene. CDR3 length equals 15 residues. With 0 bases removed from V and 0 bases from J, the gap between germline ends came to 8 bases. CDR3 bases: TGCGCCAGCAGCCAAGATGGGGTCATGAACACTGAAGCTTTCTTT. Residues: CASSQDGVMNTEAFF.

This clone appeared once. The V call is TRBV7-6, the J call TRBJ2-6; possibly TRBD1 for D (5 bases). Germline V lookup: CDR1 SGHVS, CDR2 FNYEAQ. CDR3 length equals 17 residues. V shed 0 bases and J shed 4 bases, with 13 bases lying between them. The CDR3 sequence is CASSLALKGAGANVLTF. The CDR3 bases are TGTGCCAGCAGCTTAGCGCTGAAAGGGGCCGGGGCCAACGTCCTGACTTTC.

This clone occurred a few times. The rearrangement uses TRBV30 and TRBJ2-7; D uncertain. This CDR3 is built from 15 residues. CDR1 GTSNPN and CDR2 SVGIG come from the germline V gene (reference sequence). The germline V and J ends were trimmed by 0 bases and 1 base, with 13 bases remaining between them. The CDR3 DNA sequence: TGTGCCTGGAGTGTACGGCAGCTTTCATCCTACGAGCAGTACTTC. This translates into CAWSVRQLSSYEQYF.

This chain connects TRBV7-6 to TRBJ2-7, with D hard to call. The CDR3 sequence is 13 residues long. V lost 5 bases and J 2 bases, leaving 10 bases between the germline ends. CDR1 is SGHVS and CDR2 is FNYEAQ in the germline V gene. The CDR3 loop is CASSQDEAYEQYF. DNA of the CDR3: TGTGCCAGCAGCCAGGACGAGGCCTACGAGCAGTACTTC.

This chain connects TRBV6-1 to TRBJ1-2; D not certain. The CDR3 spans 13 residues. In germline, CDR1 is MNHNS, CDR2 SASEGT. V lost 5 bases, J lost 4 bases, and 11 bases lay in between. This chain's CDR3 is CASSPPLGYGYTF. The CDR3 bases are TGTGCCAGCAGTCCACCCTTGGGCTATGGCTACACCTTC.

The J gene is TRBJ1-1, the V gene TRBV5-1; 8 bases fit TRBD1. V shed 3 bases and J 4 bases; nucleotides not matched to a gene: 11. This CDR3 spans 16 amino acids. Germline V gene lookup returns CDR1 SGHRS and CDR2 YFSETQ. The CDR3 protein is CASSSTPNTGGTEAFF. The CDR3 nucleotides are TGCGCCAGCAGCTCGACCCCTAACACAGGGGGCACTGAAGCTTTCTTT.

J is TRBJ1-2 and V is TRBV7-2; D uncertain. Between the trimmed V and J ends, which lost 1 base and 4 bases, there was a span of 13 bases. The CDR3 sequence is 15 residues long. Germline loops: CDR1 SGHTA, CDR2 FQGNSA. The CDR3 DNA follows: TGTGCCAGCAGCTTAGACAGAGCCTGGAGCTATGGCTACACCTTC. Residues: CASSLDRAWSYGYTF.

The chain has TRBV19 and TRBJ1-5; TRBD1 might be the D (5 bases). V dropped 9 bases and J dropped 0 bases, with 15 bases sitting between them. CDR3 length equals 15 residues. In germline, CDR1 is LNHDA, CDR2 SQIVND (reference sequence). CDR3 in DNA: TGTGCCAGCGGGGGGAGGGGCGATAGCAATCAGCCCCAGCATTTT. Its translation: CASGGRGDSNQPQHF.

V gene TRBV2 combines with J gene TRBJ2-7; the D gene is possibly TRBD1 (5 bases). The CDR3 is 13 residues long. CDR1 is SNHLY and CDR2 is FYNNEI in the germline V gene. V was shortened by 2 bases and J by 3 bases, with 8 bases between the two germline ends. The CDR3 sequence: CASSETGSYEQYF. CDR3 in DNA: TGTGCCAGCAGTGAAACAGGCAGCTACGAGCAGTACTTC.

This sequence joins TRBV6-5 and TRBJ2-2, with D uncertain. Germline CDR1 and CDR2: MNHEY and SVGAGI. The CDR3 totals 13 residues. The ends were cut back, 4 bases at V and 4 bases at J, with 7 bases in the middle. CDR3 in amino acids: CASSSRSTGELFF. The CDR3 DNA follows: TGTGCCAGCAGTTCCCGGAGCACCGGGGAGCTGTTTTTT.

In DNA form, the CDR3 reads TGTGCCAGCAGTTACTCACAGGGGAAACAGTTTGGCTACACCTTC. It translates to CASSYSQGKQFGYTF. The chain carries TRBV6-5 and TRBJ1-2; 7 bases agree with TRBD1. J was trimmed by 7 bases and V by 0 bases; bases with no gene match: 8. This CDR3 is built from 15 residues. From germline, CDR1 is MNHEY and CDR2 SVGAGI.

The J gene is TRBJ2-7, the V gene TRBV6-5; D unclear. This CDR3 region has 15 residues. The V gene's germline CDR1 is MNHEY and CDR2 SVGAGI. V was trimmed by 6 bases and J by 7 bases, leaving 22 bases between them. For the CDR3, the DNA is TGTGCCAGCAGCCCCCCCGGCTCCTGGGGAAAAGAGCAGTACTTC. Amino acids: CASSPPGSWGKEQYF.

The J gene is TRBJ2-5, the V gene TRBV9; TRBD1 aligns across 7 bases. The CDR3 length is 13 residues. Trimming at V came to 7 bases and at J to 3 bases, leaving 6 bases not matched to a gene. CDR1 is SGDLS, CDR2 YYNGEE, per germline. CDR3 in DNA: TGTGCCAGCGGTACCCAGGGGGAAGAGACCCAGTACTTC. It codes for CASGTQGEETQYF. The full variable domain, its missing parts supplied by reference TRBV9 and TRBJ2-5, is DSGVTQTPKHLITATGQRVTLRCSPRSGDLSVYWYQQSLDQGLQFLIQYYNGEERAKGNILERFSAQQFPDLHSELNLSSLELGDSALYFCASGTQGEETQYFGPGTRLLVL.

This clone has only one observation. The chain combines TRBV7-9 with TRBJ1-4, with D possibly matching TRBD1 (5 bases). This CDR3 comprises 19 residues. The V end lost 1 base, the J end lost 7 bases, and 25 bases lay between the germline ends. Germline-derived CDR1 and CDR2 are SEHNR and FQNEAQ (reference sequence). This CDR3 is CASSLGGNSGTLLGEKLFF. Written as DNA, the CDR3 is TGTGCCAGCAGCTTAGGGGGCAACAGCGGAACTCTCCTAGGTGAAAAACTGTTTTTT.

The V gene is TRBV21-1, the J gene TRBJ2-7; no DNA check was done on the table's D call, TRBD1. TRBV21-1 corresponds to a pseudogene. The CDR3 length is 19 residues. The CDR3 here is CASRSNPGHPTRGYYEQYF. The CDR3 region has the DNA TGTGCCAGCAGATCAAATCCGGGACACCCAACGAGGGGCTACTACGAGCAGTACTTC.

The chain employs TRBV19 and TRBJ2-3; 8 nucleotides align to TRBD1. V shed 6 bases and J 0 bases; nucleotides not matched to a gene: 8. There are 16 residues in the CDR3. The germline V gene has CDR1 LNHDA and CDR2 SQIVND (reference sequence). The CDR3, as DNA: TGTGCCAGTAGCAGACAGGGGCGACAAAGCACAGATACGCAGTATTTT. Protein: CASSRQGRQSTDTQYF.

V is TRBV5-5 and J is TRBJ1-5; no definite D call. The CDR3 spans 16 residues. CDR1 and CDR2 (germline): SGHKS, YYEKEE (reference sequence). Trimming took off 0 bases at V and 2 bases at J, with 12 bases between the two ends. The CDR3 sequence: CASSLEWWDRNQPQHF. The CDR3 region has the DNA TGTGCCAGCAGCTTGGAATGGTGGGATCGCAATCAGCCCCAGCATTTT.

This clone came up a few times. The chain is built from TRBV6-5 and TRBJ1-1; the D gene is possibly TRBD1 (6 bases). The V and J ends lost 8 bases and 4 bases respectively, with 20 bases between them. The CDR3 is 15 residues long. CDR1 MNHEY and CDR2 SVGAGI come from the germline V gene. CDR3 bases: TGTGCCAGCTATCTATCGTTGGGGGCGGCCACTGAAGCTTTCTTT. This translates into CASYLSLGAATEAFF.

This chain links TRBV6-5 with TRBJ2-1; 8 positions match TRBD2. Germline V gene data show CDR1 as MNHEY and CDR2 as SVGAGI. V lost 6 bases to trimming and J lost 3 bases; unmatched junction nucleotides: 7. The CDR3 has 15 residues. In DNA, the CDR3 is TGTGCCAGCAGCGAAAGGACTAGCAGCTACAATGAGCAGTTCTTC. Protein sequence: CASSERTSSYNEQFF.